This TCR beta chain appears in the sequencing data of a study of blood T cell repertoires in COVID-19. At the level of the study: Samples of COVID-19 (acute and convalescent) were obtained from the United States, Italy and Spain. The cDNA or gDNA used as material had been derived from T cells, B-cell-depleted T cells, or PBMCs.

As processed by the authors: Estimation of nucleated cell counts was performed using reference gene primer amplification. Some clones are missing from TCRdb's copy, which holds only in-frame ones; the method was immunoSEQ multiplex PCR. That table supplies the V and J calls and clone size; D and trimming were determined from the DNA. The repertoire holds some 150,000 clones, with roughly 80% as singletons. The CDR3 is 15 amino acids. The sequence came from a woman at least 80 years old with acute or convalescent COVID-19. The sequencing input was peripheral blood. The chain has TRBV21-1 and TRBJ1-2; TRBD1, the table's D call, lacks a check against the DNA. TRBV21-1 is a recognized pseudogene. The CDR3 sequence is CASSKNDRKGDGYTF. The CDR3, as DNA: TGTGCCAGCAGCAAAAACGACAGAAAAGGTGATGGCTACACCTTC.